The sequence of this T cell receptor (delta chain) was determined in a study of gamma-delta T cells after stem cell transplantation. TCRdb fed the RT-PCR reads to CATT. The repertoire has some 2,800 delta-chain clones, 2.7% of them found once; the top ten carry 21%. A remark on this clone: It differs at one base from a far larger clone, so likely a read error. The identical CDR3 is also encoded by other nucleotide sequences in the sample.

Input material: gamma-delta T cells. This clonotype was sampled from a human donor. It is not recorded whose cells these are; they may come from a transplant donor.

The chain's CDR3 is CACDTVARTSGGYSSTDKLIF. In DNA, the CDR3 is TGTGCCTGTGACACCGTTGCTAGGACGTCTGGGGGATACTCCTCCACCGATAAACTCATCTTT. The chain links TRDV2 to TRDJ1; 11 bases are shared with TRDD3. Unmatched junction bases numbered 18, after V lost 0 bases and J lost 1 base. Germline CDR1 and CDR2: GEAIGNYY and EKD. The CDR3 sequence is 21 residues long.